This is a list of T cell receptor beta chains from one sample in a study of T cells after yellow fever vaccination. TCRdb re-called the 5' RACE reads through MiXCR, storing one row per CDR3 protein. The sample has approximately 330,000 distinct CDR3 sequences, 4.1% seen once; the top ten hold around 24%. The sequencing used PBMCs, collected 5 days after the yellow fever booster vaccination. The receptors come from a man aged 18-30 years who received the YFV17D yellow fever vaccine. CDR3s include the opening cysteine and the closing phenylalanine or tryptophan. The D gene is left open where the match is weak. Expanded clones get a size class; other rows say once, few or many, or leave the size out.

j_call d_call clone_size v_call cdr3_aa cdr3_nt
TRBJ1-2 - - TRBV5-6 CASSLAGGAQGYTF TGTGCCAGCAGCTTGGCCGGGGGGGCTCAGGGCTACACCTTC
TRBJ2-5 - few TRBV20-1 CSARDSGQETQYF TGCAGTGCTAGAGATTCCGGACAAGAGACCCAGTACTTC
TRBJ2-1 - few TRBV20-1 CSASPPEINYNEQFF TGCAGTGCTAGCCCCCCGGAAATCAACTACAATGAGCAGTTCTTC
TRBJ2-1 TRBD2 few TRBV10-3 CAALRGDNEQFF TGTGCCGCCCTCCGGGGGGACAATGAGCAGTTCTTC
TRBJ1-1 - few TRBV7-2 CASSLVYAGAEAFF TGTGCCAGCAGCTTAGTGTACGCAGGGGCCGAAGCTTTCTTT
TRBJ2-3 TRBD1 few TRBV4-3 CASSQSGQGPEDTQYF TGCGCCAGCAGCCAATCAGGACAGGGGCCGGAAGATACGCAGTATTTT
TRBJ1-5 - - TRBV20-1 CSAQRGRESNQPQHF TGCAGTGCTCAACGGGGGCGCGAGAGCAATCAGCCCCAGCATTTT
TRBJ2-5 - - TRBV4-3 CASSQSVSPDFIQETQYF TGCGCCAGCAGCCAATCCGTCTCGCCGGACTTTATCCAAGAGACCCAGTACTTC
TRBJ2-5 TRBD1 many TRBV28 CASSHATGDLSKTQYF TGTGCCAGCAGCCACGCGACAGGGGATTTGTCGAAGACCCAGTACTTC
TRBJ2-3 - many TRBV5-1 CASSLGSMGSTDTQYF TGCGCCAGCAGCTTGGGGTCGATGGGCAGCACGGATACGCAGTATTTT
TRBJ1-3 TRBD1 many TRBV12-3/TRBV12-4 CASSPGGLTGNTIYF TGTGCCAGCAGCCCAGGGGGTTTAACTGGAAACACCATATATTTT
TRBJ1-1 TRBD1 many TRBV3-1 CASSDRAMEAFF TGTGCCAGCAGCGACAGGGCGATGGAAGCTTTCTTT
TRBJ1-1 TRBD1 - TRBV11-2 CASSLDLTGRLSF TGTGCCAGCAGCTTAGACTTGACAGGGCGGTTATCATTT
TRBJ2-3 - - TRBV7-2 CASIPGLLTDTQYF TGTGCCAGCATCCCGGGACTTCTCACAGATACGCAGTATTTT
TRBJ1-6 TRBD1 many TRBV5-1 CASSRSGTGHDSPLHF TGCGCCAGCAGCCGATCCGGGACAGGGCATGATTCACCCCTCCACTTT
TRBJ2-5 TRBD1 - TRBV6-5 CASSYWTGSETQYF TGTGCCAGCAGTTACTGGACAGGGTCGGAGACCCAGTACTTC
TRBJ2-1 - - TRBV7-9 CASTGGEQFF TGTGCCAGTACCGGGGGTGAGCAGTTCTTC
TRBJ2-3 TRBD2 - TRBV7-9 CASITTPLLAGGDTQYF TGTGCCAGCATCACAACACCTTTACTAGCGGGGGGAGATACGCAGTATTTT
TRBJ2-1 - few TRBV5-1 CASSFYARNEQFF TGCGCCAGCAGCTTTTATGCCCGTAATGAGCAGTTCTTC
TRBJ1-5 - - TRBV28 CASSFLDRGNQPQHF TGTGCCAGCAGTTTTCTGGACAGAGGGAATCAGCCCCAGCATTTT
TRBJ2-7 TRBD1 many TRBV6-6 CASSYSETGALEQYF TGTGCCAGCAGTTACTCAGAGACAGGGGCCCTCGAGCAGTACTTC
TRBJ2-4 - few TRBV28 CASSLPTAGKNIQYF TGTGCCAGCAGTTTGCCGACAGCCGGCAAAAACATTCAGTACTTC
TRBJ2-1 TRBD1 few TRBV18 CASSTTGDNEQFF TGTGCCAGCTCAACGACAGGGGACAATGAGCAGTTCTTC
TRBJ1-2 - many TRBV7-2 CASSLSGGTGNGYTF TGTGCCAGCAGCTTATCGGGGGGAACAGGGAATGGCTACACCTTC
TRBJ2-5 - few TRBV20-1 CSAQVAETQYF TGCAGTGCCCAGGTAGCGGAGACCCAGTACTTC
TRBJ2-3 - many TRBV9 CASSVESQTDTQYF TGTGCCAGCAGCGTAGAATCGCAGACAGATACGCAGTATTTT
TRBJ2-1 - few TRBV6-5 CASSYSVGTEHYNEQFF TGTGCCAGCAGTTACTCAGTTGGGACGGAGCACTACAATGAGCAGTTCTTC
TRBJ1-1 - many TRBV20-1 CSARGEGTTEAFF TGCAGTGCTAGAGGAGAGGGGACGACTGAAGCTTTCTTT
TRBJ2-3 - many TRBV3-1 CASRAGGDTQYF TGTGCCAGCAGGGCCGGGGGAGATACGCAGTATTTT
TRBJ2-1 - many TRBV10-3 CAISEPFGVANGNEQFF TGTGCCATCAGTGAACCGTTTGGGGTTGCGAATGGTAATGAGCAGTTCTTC
TRBJ2-3 TRBD2 - TRBV11-3 CASSSSGGPWDTQYF TGTGCCAGCAGCTCCAGCGGGGGGCCCTGGGATACGCAGTATTTT
TRBJ2-7 TRBD2 - TRBV20-1 CSAPRIAGASYEQYF TGCAGTGCCCCCAGGATAGCGGGGGCGTCCTACGAGCAGTACTTC
TRBJ2-1 TRBD2 many TRBV6-5 CASGERGSSYNEQFF TGTGCCAGCGGGGAGCGGGGGAGCTCCTACAATGAGCAGTTCTTC
TRBJ1-1 - - TRBV9 CASSVEGGGRASGAFF TGTGCCAGCAGCGTAGAGGGGGGGGGCAGGGCCTCTGGAGCTTTCTTT
TRBJ2-7 TRBD1 few TRBV20-1 CSARGARGRVPEQYF TGCAGTGCTAGAGGGGCCAGGGGGCGCGTTCCGGAGCAGTACTTC
TRBJ2-5 TRBD1 many TRBV28 CASSRDRGNLQETQYF TGTGCCAGCAGTCGGGACAGGGGAAACCTACAAGAGACCCAGTACTTC
TRBJ1-2 - - TRBV29-1 CSVEVPGEAYGYTF TGCAGCGTTGAAGTACCAGGGGAGGCCTATGGCTACACCTTC
TRBJ1-1 - - TRBV19 CASSIEARAEAFF TGTGCCAGTAGTATAGAGGCCCGCGCTGAAGCTTTCTTT
TRBJ1-1 TRBD1 few TRBV3-1 CASSRTSDRAPEAFF TGTGCCAGCAGCCGAACCTCGGACAGGGCCCCTGAAGCTTTCTTT
TRBJ2-2 - few TRBV19 CASSTRYVTGELFF TGTGCCAGTAGTACCCGGTATGTCACCGGGGAGCTGTTTTTT
TRBJ1-2 TRBD1 few TRBV7-9 CASSWWDSSYGYTF TGTGCCAGCAGCTGGTGGGACAGCTCCTATGGCTACACCTTC
TRBJ2-2 TRBD1 - TRBV6-4 CASSASDRVNTGELFF TGTGCCAGCAGTGCATCGGACAGGGTGAACACCGGGGAGCTGTTTTTT
TRBJ2-7 - - TRBV2 CASRGEGTASYEQYF TGTGCCAGCAGGGGGGAGGGGACAGCCTCCTACGAGCAGTACTTC
TRBJ2-3 TRBD2 many TRBV18 CASSQPILAGGFTDTQYF TGTGCCAGCTCACAGCCCATTCTAGCGGGGGGATTCACAGATACGCAGTATTTT
TRBJ2-1 - - TRBV12-3/TRBV12-4 CASSFNAEGPQQFF TGTGCCAGCAGTTTCAACGCGGAGGGCCCCCAGCAGTTCTTC
TRBJ2-1 TRBD2 - TRBV24-1 CATSDRGGGLYNEQFF TGTGCCACCAGTGATAGGGGCGGGGGGCTCTACAATGAGCAGTTCTTC
TRBJ2-5 TRBD2 many TRBV20-1 CSARDGLAGLETQYF TGCAGTGCTAGAGACGGACTAGCGGGGTTGGAGACCCAGTACTTC
TRBJ2-3 - - TRBV7-2 CASSLSAPGTDTQYF TGTGCCAGCAGCCTGAGCGCCCCCGGGACAGATACGCAGTATTTT
TRBJ1-6 TRBD1 few TRBV7-6 CASSLAPGQGNPLHF TGTGCCAGCAGCTTAGCTCCGGGACAGGGGAATCCCCTCCACTTT
TRBJ2-3 - few TRBV28 CASRGTETSTDTQYF TGTGCCAGCAGGGGAACAGAAACTAGCACAGATACGCAGTATTTT
TRBJ1-2 - - TRBV27 CASSLSLGRPDGYTF TGTGCCAGCAGTTTATCGCTGGGTAGGCCGGATGGCTACACCTTC
TRBJ2-1 - - TRBV7-2 CASSLVLGKQFF TGTGCCAGCAGCTTAGTCTTAGGCAAGCAGTTCTTC
TRBJ2-5 TRBD2 - TRBV6-2/TRBV6-3 CATKRGGVETQYF TGTGCCACCAAGCGGGGGGGCGTCGAGACCCAGTACTTC
TRBJ1-1 TRBD1 - TRBV7-9 CAILDRGNTEAFF TGTGCCATCCTGGACAGGGGTAACACTGAAGCTTTCTTT